This is a list of T cell receptor beta chains from one sample in a study of CXCR3-negative and CXCR3-positive naive CD8 T cells. Reanalyzing the 5' RACE reads, TCRdb keeps one entry per CDR3 protein, without DNA. This sample's table has roughly 120,000 distinct CDR3 sequences. The specimen sequenced was naive CXCR3+ CD8+ T cells from blood. Receptors originate from a human donor in good health. Some clones in this sample may be carry-over from other donors' samples. Each CDR3 is given with its conserved first and last residue.

cdr3_aa	j_call	cdr3_length	v_call
CASDDGGFEQYF	TRBJ2-7	12	TRBV12-3/TRBV12-4
CSVRGSSYNEQFF	TRBJ2-1	13	TRBV29-1
CASSPSASGVETQYF	TRBJ2-5	15	TRBV27
CASSDWDSLYEQYF	TRBJ2-7	14	TRBV6-1
CSVEDPGLAGVENEQYF	TRBJ2-7	17	TRBV29-1
CASSHLSHGEVVYEQYF	TRBJ2-7	17	TRBV4-3
CASSLVGGYEQYF	TRBJ2-7	13	TRBV11-2
CSVQPRGSTNTGELFF	TRBJ2-2	16	TRBV29-1
CASSLGTLDTQYF	TRBJ2-3	13	TRBV28
CSVHPAGQGGDTQYF	TRBJ2-3	15	TRBV29-1
CASSLERGGLDEQFF	TRBJ2-1	15	TRBV11-3
CSVESTGLVETQYF	TRBJ2-5	14	TRBV29-1
CASSGEASDTDTQYF	TRBJ2-3	15	TRBV7-6
CSARSSGGIYLSQYF	TRBJ2-5	15	TRBV20-1
CASSHRDWSIYEQYF	TRBJ2-7	15	TRBV12-3/TRBV12-4
CASSHSGGWAGELFF	TRBJ2-2	15	TRBV6-2/TRBV6-3
CASSQDSATSGTNSYNEQFF	TRBJ2-1	20	TRBV3-1
CASSPWANQPQHF	TRBJ1-5	13	TRBV19
CASSLNSRPNQPQHF	TRBJ1-5	15	TRBV7-9
CASSYSSGQETQYF	TRBJ2-5	14	TRBV6-5
CASSLALGDNTEAFF	TRBJ1-1	15	TRBV7-9
CASSLDVGPGEQFF	TRBJ2-1	14	TRBV11-2
CSVAGLAVRDEQFF	TRBJ2-1	14	TRBV29-1
CASSLPGQGANTEAFF	TRBJ1-1	16	TRBV7-9
CASSFDTSNQPQHF	TRBJ1-5	14	TRBV6-8
CASSLFDREYEKLFF	TRBJ1-4	15	TRBV19
CSVELVWVDSGKSGYTF	TRBJ1-2	17	TRBV29-1
CASSQILTGVEAFF	TRBJ1-1	14	TRBV14